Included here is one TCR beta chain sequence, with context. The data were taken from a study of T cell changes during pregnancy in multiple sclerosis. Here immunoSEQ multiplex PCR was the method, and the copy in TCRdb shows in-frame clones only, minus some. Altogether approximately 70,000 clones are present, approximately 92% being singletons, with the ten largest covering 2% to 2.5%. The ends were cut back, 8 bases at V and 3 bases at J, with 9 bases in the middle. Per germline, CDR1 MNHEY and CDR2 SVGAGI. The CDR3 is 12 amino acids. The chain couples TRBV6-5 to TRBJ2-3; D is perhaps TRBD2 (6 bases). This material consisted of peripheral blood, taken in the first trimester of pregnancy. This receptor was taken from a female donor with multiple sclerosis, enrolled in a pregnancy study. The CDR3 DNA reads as TGTGCCAGCGGCGGGGCTACAGATACGCAGTATTTT. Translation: CASGGATDTQYF.